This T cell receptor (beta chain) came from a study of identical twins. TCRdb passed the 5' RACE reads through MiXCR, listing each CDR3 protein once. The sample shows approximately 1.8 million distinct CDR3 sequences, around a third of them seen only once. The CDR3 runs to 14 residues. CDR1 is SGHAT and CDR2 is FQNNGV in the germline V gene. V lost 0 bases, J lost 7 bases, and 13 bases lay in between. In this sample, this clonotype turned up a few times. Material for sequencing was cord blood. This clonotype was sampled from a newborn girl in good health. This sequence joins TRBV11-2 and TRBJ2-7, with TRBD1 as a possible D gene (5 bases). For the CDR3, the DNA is TGTGCCAGCAGCTTAGATAGGGGCTCCCGGGAGCAGTACTTC. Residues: CASSLDRGSREQYF.